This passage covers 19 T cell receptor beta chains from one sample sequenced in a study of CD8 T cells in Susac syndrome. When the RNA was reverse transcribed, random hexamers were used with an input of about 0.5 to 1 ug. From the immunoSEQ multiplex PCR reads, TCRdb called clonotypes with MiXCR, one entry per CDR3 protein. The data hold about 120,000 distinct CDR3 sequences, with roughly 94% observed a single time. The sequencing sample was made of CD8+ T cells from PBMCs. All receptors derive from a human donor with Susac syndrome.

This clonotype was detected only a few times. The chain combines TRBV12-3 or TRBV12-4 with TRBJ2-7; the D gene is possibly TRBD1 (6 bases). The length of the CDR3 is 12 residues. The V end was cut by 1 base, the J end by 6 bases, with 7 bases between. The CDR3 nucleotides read TGTGCCAGCAGTTTAGGCAGGGGCGAGCAGTACTTC. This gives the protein CASSLGRGEQYF.

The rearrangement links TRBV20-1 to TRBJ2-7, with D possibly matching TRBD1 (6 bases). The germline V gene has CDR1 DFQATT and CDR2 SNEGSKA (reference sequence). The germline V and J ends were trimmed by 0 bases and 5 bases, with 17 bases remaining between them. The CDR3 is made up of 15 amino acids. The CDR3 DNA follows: TGCAGTGCTAGAGATAATTCAGGGGCTTTCCACGAGCAGTACTTC. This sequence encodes CSARDNSGAFHEQYF.

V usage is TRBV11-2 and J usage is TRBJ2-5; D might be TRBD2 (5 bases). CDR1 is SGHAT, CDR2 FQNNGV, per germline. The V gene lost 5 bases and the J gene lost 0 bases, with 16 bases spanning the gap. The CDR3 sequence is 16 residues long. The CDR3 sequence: CASSRLDSRHQETQYF. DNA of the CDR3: TGTGCCAGCAGCCGCCTGGACTCTAGGCACCAAGAGACCCAGTACTTC.

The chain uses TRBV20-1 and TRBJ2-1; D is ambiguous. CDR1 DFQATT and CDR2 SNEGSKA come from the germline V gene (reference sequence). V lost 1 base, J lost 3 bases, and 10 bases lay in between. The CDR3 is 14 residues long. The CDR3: CSARGTTNYNEQFF. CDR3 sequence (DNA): TGCAGTGCTAGAGGGACGACGAACTACAATGAGCAGTTCTTC.

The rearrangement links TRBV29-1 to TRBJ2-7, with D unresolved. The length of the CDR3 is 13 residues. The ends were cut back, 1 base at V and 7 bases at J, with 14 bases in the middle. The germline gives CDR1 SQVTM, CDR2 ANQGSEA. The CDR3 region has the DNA TGCAGCGTTGAAGTCATTGGAATGGAAGAGCAGTACTTC. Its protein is CSVEVIGMEEQYF.

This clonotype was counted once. In DNA form, the CDR3 reads TGTGCCAGCAGCCAGGACAGGGGGGTCACTGAAGCTTTCTTT. Encoded protein: CASSQDRGVTEAFF. The chain uses TRBV14 and TRBJ1-1; 10 bases are a match to TRBD1. The CDR3 extends over 14 amino acids. The V gene's germline CDR1 is SGHDN and CDR2 FVKESK. The J segment lost 4 bases and the V segment lost 3 bases, leaving 2 bases of the junction unmatched.

DNA of the CDR3: TGCAGCGTTCGAGGCCTCTCTGGAAACACCATATATTTT. Its protein product is CSVRGLSGNTIYF. The chain is built from TRBV29-1 and TRBJ1-3, with D unclear. This CDR3 has 13 residues. The germline V and J ends were trimmed by 5 bases and 0 bases, with 8 bases remaining between them. Germline V gene data show CDR1 as SQVTM and CDR2 as ANQGSEA.

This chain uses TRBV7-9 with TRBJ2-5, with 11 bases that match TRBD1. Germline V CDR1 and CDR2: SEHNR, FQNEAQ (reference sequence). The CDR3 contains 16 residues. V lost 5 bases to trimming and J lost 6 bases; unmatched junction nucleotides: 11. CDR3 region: CASSPWPGQGVKTQYF. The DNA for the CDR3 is TGTGCCAGCAGCCCTTGGCCGGGACAGGGGGTGAAGACCCAGTACTTC.

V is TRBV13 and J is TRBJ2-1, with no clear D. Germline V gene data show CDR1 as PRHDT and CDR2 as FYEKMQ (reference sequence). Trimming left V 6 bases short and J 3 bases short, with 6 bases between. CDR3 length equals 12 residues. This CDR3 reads CASSTDYNEQFF. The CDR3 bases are TGTGCCAGCAGTACGGACTACAATGAGCAGTTCTTC.

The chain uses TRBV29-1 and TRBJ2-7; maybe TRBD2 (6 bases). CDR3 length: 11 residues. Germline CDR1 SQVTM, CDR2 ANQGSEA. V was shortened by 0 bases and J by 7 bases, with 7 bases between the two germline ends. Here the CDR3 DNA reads TGCAGCGTTGAAGAGACTAGTGAGCAGTACTTC. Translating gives CSVEETSEQYF.

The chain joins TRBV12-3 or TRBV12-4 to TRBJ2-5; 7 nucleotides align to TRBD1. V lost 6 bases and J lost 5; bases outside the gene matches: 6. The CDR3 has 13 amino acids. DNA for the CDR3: TGTGCCAGCAGCTCCGGGACAGTTGAGACCCAGTACTTC. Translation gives CASSSGTVETQYF.

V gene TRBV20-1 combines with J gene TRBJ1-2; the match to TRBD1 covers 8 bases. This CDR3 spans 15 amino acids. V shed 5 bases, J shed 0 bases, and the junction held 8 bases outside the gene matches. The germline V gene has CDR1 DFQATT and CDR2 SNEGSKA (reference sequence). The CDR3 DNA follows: TGCAGTGCTTCCCCGTTACAGGGGGCTAACTATGGCTACACCTTC. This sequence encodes CSASPLQGANYGYTF.

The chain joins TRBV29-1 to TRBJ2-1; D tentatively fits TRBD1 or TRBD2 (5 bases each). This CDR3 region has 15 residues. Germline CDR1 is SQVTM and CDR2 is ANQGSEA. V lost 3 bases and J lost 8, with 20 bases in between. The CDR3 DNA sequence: TGCAGCGTTGAGCCGGTCCAGGGAGAGAGGGATGAGCAGTTCTTC. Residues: CSVEPVQGERDEQFF.

The CDR3 bases are TGTGCCAGCAGCTTAGCCGCTGAGGGGTGGGATAATTCACCCCTCCACTTT. It is translated as CASSLAAEGWDNSPLHF. The chain couples TRBV13 to TRBJ1-6, with D perhaps matching TRBD1 (5 bases). The V and J ends lost 1 base and 5 bases respectively, with 15 bases between them. The CDR3 spans 17 residues. Germline CDR1 PRHDT, CDR2 FYEKMQ (reference sequence).

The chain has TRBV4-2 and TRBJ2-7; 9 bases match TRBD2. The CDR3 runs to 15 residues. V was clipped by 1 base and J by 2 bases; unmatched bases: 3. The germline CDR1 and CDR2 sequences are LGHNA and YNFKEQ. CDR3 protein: CASSQGASGAYEQYF. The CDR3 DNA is TGTGCCAGCAGCCAAGGGGCTAGCGGGGCCTACGAGCAGTACTTC.

CDR3 sequence reads: CASSLAPRQKETQYF. In nucleotides, the CDR3 is TGTGCCAGCAGCTTAGCGCCTAGACAGAAAGAGACCCAGTACTTC. This chain uses TRBV7-9 with TRBJ2-5; a weak D match, TRBD1 (5 bases). The V end was cut by 0 bases, the J end by 3 bases, with 11 bases between. The length of the CDR3 is 15 residues. CDR1 is SEHNR and CDR2 is FQNEAQ in the germline V gene (reference sequence).

CDR3 in amino acids: CSVERRSNYGYTF. The CDR3 DNA reads TGCAGCGTTGAGCGGAGATCAAACTATGGCTACACCTTC. The V and J genes are TRBV29-1 and TRBJ1-2; D is unclear. The germline CDR1 and CDR2 sequences are SQVTM and ANQGSEA. Trimming left V 3 bases short and J 2 bases short, with 10 bases between. The CDR3 runs to 13 residues.

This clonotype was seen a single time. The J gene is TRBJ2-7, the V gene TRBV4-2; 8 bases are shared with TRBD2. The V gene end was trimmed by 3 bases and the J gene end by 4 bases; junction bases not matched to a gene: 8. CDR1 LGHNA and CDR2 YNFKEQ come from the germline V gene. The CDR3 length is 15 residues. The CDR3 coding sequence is TGTGCCAGCAGCCATGCTCGGGGGGGCGAATACGAGCAGTACTTC. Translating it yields CASSHARGGEYEQYF.

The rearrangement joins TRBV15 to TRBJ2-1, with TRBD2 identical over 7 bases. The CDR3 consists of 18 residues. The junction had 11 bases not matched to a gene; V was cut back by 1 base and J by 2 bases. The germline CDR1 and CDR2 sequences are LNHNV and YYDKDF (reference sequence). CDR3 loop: CATSRVPPTAGAYNEQFF. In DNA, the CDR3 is TGTGCCACCAGCAGAGTTCCCCCGACGGCGGGGGCCTACAATGAGCAGTTCTTC.